This TCR beta chain is drawn from a study of CD39 and CD103 CD8 tumor-infiltrating T cells (dated by TCRdb to between 2017 and 2018). At the level of the whole study: Repertoire comparisons were shown for an HPV-positive HNSCC, an HPV-negative HNSCC, an ovarian cancer and a melanoma patient. Deep sequencing of TCRbeta CDR3 was used to compare the repertoires of CD8 TIL subsets, defined by CD103 and CD39, with those of peripheral memory CD8 T cells.

This clone is large (0.1 to 1%) in terms of sample share. Its specific antigen is unknown. No clone much larger than this one lies a single base away; base qualities are absent. Study-wide findings and limitations: DP CD8 TILs appeared more oligoclonal than DN and SP CD8 TILs and blood memory CD8 T cells, with top 30 clonotypes covering about 50-86%. DP TIL clonotypes were rarely found in blood or uninvolved lymph node, whereas DN TIL clonotypes largely overlapped peripheral memory CD8 repertoires.

The germline V gene gives CDR1 as SNHLY and CDR2 as FYNNEI. The V end gives up 6 bases and the J end 4 bases, leaving 9 bases in the junction not matched to a gene. From the cysteine up to the phenylalanine, the CDR3 has a length of 15 residues. The read is trimmed to its CDR3 DNA, 45 bases read in frame from base 1. Genomic DNA was extracted with the DNeasy Blood and Tissue Kit from 10,000 to 100,000 sorted cells per subset. The immunoSEQ service sequenced and mapped the TCRbeta V-J or V-D-J regions, with coverage above 9x for each sample. Per the authors' processing: Analysis was limited to productive rearrangements exported from the immunoSEQ Analyzer platform, and clonality was evaluated on the 500 most abundant clones. The Morisita-Horn similarity index and the Jaccard index were used to quantify the overlap in repertoires between populations. Morisita-Horn similarity between CD8 T-cell subset TCR repertoires was measured in a handful of cancer patients. The source is immuneACCESS, and TCRdb retained only in-frame sequences with V and J called. Part of the clones is not carried over; for the studies checked, unresolved V genes explain less than half of this, and the remainder is unexplained. That table furnishes V, J and clone size, whereas the DNA furnished D and trimming. Recorded for this sample are over a thousand clones; approximately 35% of them occurred a single time. The top ten hold over 15% of the sample.

No therapy was being received by patients at the time of sample collection, although prior treatments had ranged from chemotherapy, radiotherapy, surgery and immunotherapy to none. Thawed cells were enriched for T lymphocytes with a negative-selection kit, adding EpCAM beads for tumor-infiltrating lymphocytes. CD8 TIL subsets were FACS-sorted as CD3+CD4-CD8+CD45RA- cells split by CD39 and CD103 expression into DN, SP and DP. After mincing, tumor specimens underwent a 1 h digestion with hyaluronidase, collagenase and DNase, and were then filtered, enriched by Ficoll and cryopreserved. Populations were sorted on a FACSAria II to 97% to 99% purity, and cell pellets were frozen without culture for TCR sequencing.

The chain joins TRBV2 to TRBJ2-1; 7 central nucleotides agree with TRBD2. Sequencing used CD39- CD103- CD8+ T cells sorted from the tumor. What this sample's cell subset or site label stands for: CD103-CD39- double-negative CD45RA- CD8 T cells. The sequence was obtained from a human donor with melanoma. Here the CDR3 is given as CASRGSGVLYNEQFF. The DNA sequence reads TGTGCCAGCAGGGGAAGCGGGGTACTTTACAATGAGCAGTTCTTC.